This TCR beta chain is from a study of blood T cell repertoires in COVID-19. Whole-study context: COVID-19 samples from acute and convalescent phases originated in the United States, Italy and Spain. T cells, B-cell-depleted T cells, or PBMCs supplied cDNA or gDNA.

This CDR3 is 14 amino acids long. Germline values: CDR1 SGHRS, CDR2 YFSETQ. V was clipped by 6 bases and J by 4 bases; unmatched bases: 9. The authors' processing: Amplification from reference gene primers served as the basis for estimated nucleated cell counts. The protocol was immunoSEQ multiplex PCR, while the TCRdb copy is restricted to in-frame clones and leaves out a portion. D and trimming come from the DNA, and the V and J calls and clone size come from that table. The sample lists tens of thousands of clones, about 91% occurring once. This clonotype originated in a man between 60 and 75 years old with acute or convalescent COVID-19. The chain uses TRBV5-1 and TRBJ1-2; 7 nucleotides line up with TRBD1. The sequencing input was peripheral blood. The CDR3 spells CASTLGGSGYGYTF. In nucleotides, the CDR3 is TGCGCCAGCACCTTAGGGGGCTCGGGCTATGGCTACACCTTC. Complete variable domain (other parts from reference TRBV5-1 and TRBJ1-2): KAGVTQTPRYLIKTRGQQVTLSCSPISGHRSVSWYQQTPGQGLQFLFEYFSETQRNKGNFPGRFSGRQFSNSRSEMNVSTLELGDSALYLCASTLGGSGYGYTFGSGTRLTVV.